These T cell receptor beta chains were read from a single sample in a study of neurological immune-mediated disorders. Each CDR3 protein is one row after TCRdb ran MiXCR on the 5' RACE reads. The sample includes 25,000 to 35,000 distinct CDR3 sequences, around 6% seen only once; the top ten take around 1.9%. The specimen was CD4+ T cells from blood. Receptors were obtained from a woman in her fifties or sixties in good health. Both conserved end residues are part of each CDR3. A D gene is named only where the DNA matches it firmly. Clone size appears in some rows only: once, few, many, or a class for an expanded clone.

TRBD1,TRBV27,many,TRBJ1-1,CASSLSGGNTEAFF,TGTGCCAGCAGTTTGTCAGGGGGGAACACTGAAGCTTTCTTT
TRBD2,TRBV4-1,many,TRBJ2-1,CASSQGPSGLAGGYNEQFF,TGCGCCAGCAGCCAAGGGCCCTCGGGACTAGCGGGAGGCTACAATGAGCAGTTCTTC
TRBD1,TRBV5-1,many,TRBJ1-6,CASSLIGQDDSPLHF,TGCGCCAGCAGCTTGATAGGACAGGATGATTCACCCCTCCACTTT
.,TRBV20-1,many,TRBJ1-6,CSASWGTNNSPLHF,TGCAGTGCTTCGTGGGGGACCAATAATTCACCCCTCCACTTT
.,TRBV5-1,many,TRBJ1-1,CASSLAGGAMNTEAFF,TGCGCCAGCAGCTTGGCGGGGGGGGCCATGAACACTGAAGCTTTCTTT
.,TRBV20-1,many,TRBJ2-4,CSANSLQGGEKIAKNIQYF,TGCAGTGCTAACAGCTTACAGGGAGGGGAGAAGATAGCCAAAAACATTCAGTACTTC
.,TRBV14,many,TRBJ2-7,CASSPTGTLGEQYF,TGTGCCAGCAGCCCTACAGGTACTCTTGGCGAGCAGTACTTC
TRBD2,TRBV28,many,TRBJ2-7,CASSLRPGLAGGGSYEQYF,TGTGCCAGCAGTTTAAGACCGGGACTAGCGGGGGGTGGATCCTACGAGCAGTACTTC
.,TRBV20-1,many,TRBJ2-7,CSARGEPGARSYEQYF,TGCAGTGCTAGAGGGGAGCCCGGAGCCCGCTCCTACGAGCAGTACTTC
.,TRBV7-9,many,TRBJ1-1,CASSLKGRSTEAFF,TGTGCCAGCAGCTTAAAGGGGAGGAGCACTGAAGCTTTCTTT
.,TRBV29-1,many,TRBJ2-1,CSVDWTGNEQFF,TGCAGCGTTGATTGGACTGGGAATGAGCAGTTCTTC
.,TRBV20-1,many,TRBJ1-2,CSARVWGGYTF,TGCAGTGCTAGAGTCTGGGGTGGCTACACCTTC
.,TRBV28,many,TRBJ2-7,CASVGGSYEQYF,TGTGCCAGCGTTGGGGGCTCCTACGAGCAGTACTTC
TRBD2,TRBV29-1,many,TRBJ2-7,CSVEGEGAVEQYF,TGCAGCGTTGAAGGGGAGGGAGCCGTCGAGCAGTACTTC
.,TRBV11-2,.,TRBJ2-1,CASSLGLAQIDNEQFF,TGTGCCAGCAGCTTAGGGTTAGCGCAAATCGACAATGAGCAGTTCTTC
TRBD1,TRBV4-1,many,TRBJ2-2,CASSQVLQGVRELFF,TGCGCCAGCAGCCAAGTCCTACAGGGGGTCCGGGAGCTGTTTTTT
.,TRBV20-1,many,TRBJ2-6,CSASQGPGANVLTF,TGCAGTGCTAGTCAAGGGCCCGGGGCCAACGTCCTGACTTTC
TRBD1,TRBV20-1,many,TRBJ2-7,CSPRTGNYEQYF,TGCAGTCCACGGACAGGGAACTACGAGCAGTACTTC
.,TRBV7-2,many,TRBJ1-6,CASSLWGAGNSPLHF,TGTGCCAGCAGCTTATGGGGGGCGGGGAATTCACCCCTCCACTTT
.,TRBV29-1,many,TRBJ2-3,CSVEASTDTQYF,TGCAGCGTTGAGGCCAGCACAGATACGCAGTATTTT
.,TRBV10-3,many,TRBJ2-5,CAINEGLQETQYF,TGTGCCATTAACGAGGGCCTCCAAGAGACCCAGTACTTC
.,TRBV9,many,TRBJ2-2,CASSVSVGGPNTGELFF,TGTGCCAGCAGCGTGTCCGTAGGAGGTCCGAACACCGGGGAGCTGTTTTTT
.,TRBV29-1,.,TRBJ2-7,CSVRRGEQYF,TGCAGCGTTCGGCGGGGCGAGCAGTACTTC
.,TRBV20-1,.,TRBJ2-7,CSALSPADSYEQYF,TGCAGTGCCCTCTCCCCCGCTGATTCCTACGAGCAGTACTTC
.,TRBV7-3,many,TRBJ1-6,CASSLTHSSSPLHF,TGTGCCAGCAGCTTAACCCACAGCTCAAGTCCCCTCCACTTT